One sample yielded the 5 T cell receptor beta chains listed below, sequenced in a study of shared clonotypes between healthy human individuals. Here immunoSEQ multiplex PCR was the method, and the copy in TCRdb shows in-frame clones only, minus some. Here the sample spans roughly 380,000 clones, 95% to 97% being singletons. Sequenced input: memory CD8+ T cells sorted from blood. As to subset: CD45RO+ cells pooled with CCR7-negative TemRA cells. All receptors come from a man under 40 in good health.

The chain has TRBV5-4 and TRBJ2-1; D is perhaps TRBD1 or TRBD2 (5 bases each). The germline gives CDR1 SGHNT, CDR2 YYREEE (reference sequence). V gave up 4 bases and J gave up 4 bases, with 9 bases separating them. The CDR3 is made up of 13 amino acids. Written as DNA, the CDR3 is TGTGCCAGCAGCATGGGACGGTACAATGAGCAGTTCTTC. Amino acid sequence: CASSMGRYNEQFF.

This chain joins TRBV6-1 and TRBJ1-1; TRBD1 matches at 9 bases. This CDR3 region has 15 residues. V was clipped by 6 bases and J by 5 bases; unmatched bases: 10. Germline CDR1 and CDR2: MNHNS and SASEGT. Here the CDR3 reads CASSQYRGLGTEAFF. CDR3 sequence (DNA): TGTGCCAGCAGCCAATACAGGGGGCTTGGGACTGAAGCTTTCTTT.

The V gene is TRBV7-6, the J gene TRBJ1-3, with D unclear. The CDR3 loop spans 16 amino acids. Germline loops: CDR1 SGHVS, CDR2 FNYEAQ. Trimming cost V 1 base and J 4 bases, with 14 bases left between them. The CDR3 DNA reads as TGTGCCAGCAGCTTAGGATCGGGGATCGCCGGAAACACCATATATTTT. Translation gives CASSLGSGIAGNTIYF.

A single count supports this clone. The V call is TRBV5-1, the J call TRBJ2-3, with 7 bases fitting TRBD2. J lost 13 bases, V lost 4 bases, and 15 bases had no gene match. The V gene's germline CDR1 is SGHRS and CDR2 YFSETQ. The CDR3 covers 14 residues. The CDR3 DNA sequence: TGCGCCAGCAGCCCTACTGGCGGGAGCCTCGTGGAGTATTTT. Amino acids: CASSPTGGSLVEYF.

On this clone: Other DNA variants within this sample encode the same CDR3. The rearrangement joins TRBV28 to TRBJ2-4; D ambiguous. Germline V gene lookup returns CDR1 MDHEN and CDR2 SYDVKM. CDR3 size: 13 residues. Between the trimmed V and J ends, which lost 1 base and 0 bases, there was a span of 1 base. For the CDR3, the DNA is TGTGCCAGCAGTTTATTAGCCAAAAACATTCAGTACTTC. Translation gives CASSLLAKNIQYF.